The 20 T cell receptor beta chains below come from one sample, sequenced in a study of T cell changes during pregnancy in multiple sclerosis. Clones were sequenced by immunoSEQ multiplex PCR, and TCRdb holds only the in-frame ones, with some missing. The sample has around 59,000 clones; approximately 90% are singletons. The material was peripheral blood, obtained in the third trimester of pregnancy. All receptors come from a female donor in good health, enrolled as a control in a pregnancy study.

This chain joins TRBV5-1 and TRBJ1-1; no firm D call. CDR1 is SGHRS, CDR2 YFSETQ, per germline. Trimming removed 7 bases from V and 4 bases from J, with 26 bases in between. This CDR3 spans 17 amino acids. As DNA, the CDR3 is TGCGCCAGCTCTTCAAGTGTCGTTAGAGCGGGCAGCACTGAAGCTTTCTTT. Its protein product is CASSSSVVRAGSTEAFF.

In its sample, this clone was seen once. The gene calls are TRBV6-1 and TRBJ2-4, with D possibly matching TRBD2 (7 bases). Germline V gene sequence: CDR1 MNHNS, CDR2 SASEGT. V was clipped by 3 bases and J by 0 bases, with 24 bases between them. The CDR3 length is 20 residues. CDR3 region: CASSERAPAGAPLAKNIQYF. For the CDR3, the DNA is TGTGCCAGCAGTGAGCGGGCCCCGGCGGGGGCCCCACTAGCCAAAAACATTCAGTACTTC.

The chain joins TRBV5-4 to TRBJ2-5; D remains ambiguous. Trimming shortened V by 0 bases and J by 2 bases, and 8 bases separated the two germline ends. Germline loops: CDR1 SGHNT, CDR2 YYREEE (reference sequence). The CDR3 loop spans 14 amino acids. CDR3 sequence reads: CASSLGGAQETQYF. The CDR3 DNA follows: TGTGCCAGCAGCTTGGGAGGCGCTCAAGAGACCCAGTACTTC.

The chain recombines TRBV6-1 with TRBJ1-1; the match to TRBD1 covers 10 bases. Unmatched junction bases numbered 6, after V lost 2 bases and J lost 3 bases. Germline V lookup: CDR1 MNHNS, CDR2 SASEGT. CDR3 length equals 16 residues. Written as DNA, the CDR3 is TGTGCCAGCAGTGAAACCGGGACAGGGGTGGACACTGAAGCTTTCTTT. It encodes CASSETGTGVDTEAFF.

The V call is TRBV6-1, the J call TRBJ1-2, with 9 bases matching TRBD1. The CDR3 is made up of 14 amino acids. V lost 4 bases, J lost 8 bases, and 8 bases stayed unmatched. Germline CDR1 reads MNHNS; CDR2 reads SASEGT. The CDR3 DNA reads as TGTGCCAGCAGTGTGACAGGGGGAGCGGGAGGCTACACCTTC. This gives the protein CASSVTGGAGGYTF.

The genes are TRBV5-6 and TRBJ1-6; 8 bases map to TRBD1. The ends lost 2 bases at V and 3 bases at J; junction bases unmatched: 4. The CDR3 has 16 amino acids. Germline lookup yields CDR1 SGHDT and CDR2 YYEEEE. The CDR3 is CASSFGQGNYNSPLHF. In DNA, the CDR3 is TGTGCCAGCAGCTTTGGACAGGGAAACTATAATTCACCCCTCCACTTT. Full variable domain (outside the CDR3, taken from reference TRBV5-6 and TRBJ1-6): DAGVTQSPTHLIKTRGQQVTLRCSPKSGHDTVSWYQQALGQGPQFIFQYYEEEERQRGNFPDRFSGHQFPNYSSELNVNALLLGDSALYLCASSFGQGNYNSPLHFGNGTRLTVT.

J is TRBJ2-1 and V is TRBV6-6, with 8 bases aligning to TRBD2. CDR3 length: 15 amino acids. V gave up 4 bases and J gave up 0 bases; unmatched junction bases: 2. Germline-derived CDR1 and CDR2 are MNHNY and SVGAGI (reference sequence). CDR3 loop: CASSSSGGSYNEQFF. In DNA form, the CDR3 reads TGTGCCAGCAGTTCAAGCGGGGGCTCCTACAATGAGCAGTTCTTC.

This clone appeared once. The genes are TRBV4-3 and TRBJ2-3; 10 bases match TRBD2. Germline V gene lookup returns CDR1 LGHNA and CDR2 YSLEER. The V and J ends lost 0 bases and 2 bases, in that order; junction bases with no gene match: 2. This CDR3 has 16 amino acids. The CDR3: CASSQDLAGATDTQYF. CDR3 sequence (DNA): TGCGCCAGCAGCCAAGATCTAGCGGGGGCCACAGATACGCAGTATTTT.

The V and J genes are TRBV6-6 and TRBJ1-2; 7 bases agree with TRBD1. V shed 10 bases and J 2 bases; nucleotides not matched to a gene: 13. The germline V gene has CDR1 MNHNY and CDR2 SVGAGI (reference sequence). This CDR3 spans 15 amino acids. In nucleotides, the CDR3 is TGTGCCATTCCGACTCGGGAGGGGGCCAACTATGGCTACACCTTC. Translating it yields CAIPTREGANYGYTF.

This clone was picked up a small number of times. This chain connects TRBV6-1 to TRBJ1-1; 7 bases fit TRBD1. The CDR3 runs 13 residues. Germline CDR1 and CDR2: MNHNS and SASEGT. The ends lost 10 bases at V and 5 bases at J; junction bases unmatched: 10. The CDR3: CATSKQGWTEAFF. The CDR3, as DNA: TGTGCCACCTCCAAACAGGGGTGGACTGAAGCTTTCTTT.

The chain carries TRBV6-6 and TRBJ2-3; weak D call: TRBD1 (6 bases). Germline V gene lookup returns CDR1 MNHNY and CDR2 SVGAGI (reference sequence). The CDR3 totals 15 residues. V gave up 6 bases and J gave up 1 base, with 14 bases separating them. This CDR3 reads CASRGATRGTDTQYF. CDR3 bases: TGTGCCAGCAGGGGGGCTACTAGGGGCACAGATACGCAGTATTTT.

This chain connects TRBV4-2 to TRBJ2-6, with D possibly being TRBD1 (7 bases). Germline V gene sequence: CDR1 LGHNA, CDR2 YNFKEQ. The ends were cut back, 0 bases at V and 0 bases at J, with 18 bases in the middle. The CDR3 is 20 amino acids. This CDR3 is CASSQDLGAGGGSGANVLTF. DNA for the CDR3: TGTGCCAGCAGCCAAGATCTAGGGGCAGGGGGAGGCTCTGGGGCCAACGTCCTGACTTTC.

This clone showed up just once. This chain joins TRBV10-3 and TRBJ2-5; TRBD2 agrees at 10 bases. The CDR3 has 16 residues. With 6 bases clipped from V and 4 bases from J, the junction kept 11 bases outside the gene matches. Germline CDR1 ENHRY, CDR2 SYGVKD. This chain's CDR3 is CAIRGTGTSVGETQYF. CDR3 sequence (DNA): TGTGCCATCAGGGGGACCGGGACTAGCGTTGGAGAGACCCAGTACTTC.

The chain uses TRBV5-1 and TRBJ2-1, with 13 bases aligning to TRBD2. After removal of 4 bases from V and 10 bases from J, the junction contained 8 bases not matched to a gene. The CDR3 has 15 residues. CDR1 SGHRS and CDR2 YFSETQ come from the germline V gene. The chain's CDR3 is CASSNGLAGAAEQFF. As DNA, the CDR3 is TGCGCCAGCAGCAACGGACTAGCGGGGGCCGCAGAGCAGTTCTTC. Filled out from reference TRBV5-1 and TRBJ2-1, the complete variable domain reads KAGVTQTPRYLIKTRGQQVTLSCSPISGHRSVSWYQQTPGQGLQFLFEYFSETQRNKGNFPGRFSGRQFSNSRSEMNVSTLELGDSALYLCASSNGLAGAAEQFFGPGTRLTVL.

The rearrangement uses TRBV28 and TRBJ1-2; the match to TRBD1 covers 9 bases. The V gene end was trimmed by 6 bases and the J gene end by 4 bases; junction bases not matched to a gene: 9. The CDR3 sequence is 15 residues long. CDR1 and CDR2 (germline): MDHEN, SYDVKM. CDR3 amino acids: CASRETGTGIYGYTF. The CDR3 DNA follows: TGTGCCAGCAGAGAAACCGGGACAGGGATCTATGGCTACACCTTC.

V is TRBV6-5 and J is TRBJ1-1; 7 nucleotides line up with TRBD1. Germline V lookup: CDR1 MNHEY, CDR2 SVGAGI. CDR3 length: 15 amino acids. Germline trimming cut 0 bases from V and 3 bases from J; bases unmatched to any gene: 4. The chain's CDR3 is CASSYSTGRHTEAFF. The CDR3 DNA reads TGTGCCAGCAGTTACTCGACAGGGCGCCACACTGAAGCTTTCTTT.

This clone was detected only once. The chain carries TRBV18 and TRBJ1-2; D is uncertain. The CDR3 is 13 amino acids. The germline V and J ends were trimmed by 3 bases and 6 bases, with 11 bases remaining between them. Germline-derived CDR1 and CDR2 are KGHSH and LQKENI. The CDR3 DNA is TGTGCCAGCTCACCCAGGCCGGGAGATGGCTACACCTTC. Translating it yields CASSPRPGDGYTF.

This chain joins TRBV9 and TRBJ2-7; TRBD2 aligns across 15 bases. Germline CDR1 and CDR2: SGDLS and YYNGEE. The CDR3 is made up of 16 amino acids. J lost 10 bases, V lost 0 bases, and 8 bases had no gene match. For the CDR3, the DNA is TGTGCCAGCAGCGTAGATCAAGGACTAGCGGGGGGGCCTCAGTACTTC. Residues: CASSVDQGLAGGPQYF.

V usage is TRBV2 and J usage is TRBJ2-7; D ambiguous. Germline V lookup: CDR1 SNHLY, CDR2 FYNNEI. V was cut by 7 bases and J by 0 bases, with 4 bases left in between. This CDR3 contains 11 residues. The CDR3 DNA reads TGTGCCAGCATATACTCCTACGAGCAGTACTTC. Its translation: CASIYSYEQYF.

The V gene is TRBV5-6, the J gene TRBJ1-1, with D uncertain. The germline gives CDR1 SGHDT, CDR2 YYEEEE. The CDR3 runs to 13 residues. V was cut by 2 bases and J by 0 bases, with 5 bases left in between. The CDR3 bases are TGTGCCAGCAGCTTCCTCCTGAACACTGAAGCTTTCTTT. Amino acids: CASSFLLNTEAFF.